One sample yielded the 24 T cell receptor beta chains listed below, sequenced in a study of blood T cells in healthy people across ages (dated by TCRdb to about 2015). The library was built by means of 5' RACE. The sequencer listed for this sample is Illumina HiSeq 2500. A second roughly 7 to 11 cycle PCR used a sample-barcoded 5' primer and a J-beta primer mix. Using fastp trimming at Q25 and MiXCR clonotype assembly, TCRdb reanalyzed the public sequencing data and kept in-frame beta chains. When rows share a CDR3 protein, they turn into one entry using the most common DNA and genes. Across this sample there are 700,000 or so distinct CDR3 sequences, with 40% to 45% seen only once. The ten largest account for approximately 29% of the sample. The sequenced sample was blood. Receptors originate from a man older than 75 in good health.

The gene calls are TRBV3-1 and TRBJ2-7; D not resolved. Germline CDR1 reads LGHDT; CDR2 reads YNNKEL (reference sequence). The CDR3 is made up of 14 amino acids. V dropped 1 base and J dropped 2 bases, with 9 bases sitting between them. The CDR3 DNA reads as TGTGCCAGCAGCCAAGGCCCGCAGGCCTACGAGCAGTACTTC. Translated: CASSQGPQAYEQYF.

CDR3 coding DNA: TGTGCCAGCAGTATGACAGGGTGGATGGCCTACAATGAGCAGTTCTTC. This sequence encodes CASSMTGWMAYNEQFF. The chain links TRBV6-2 or TRBV6-3 to TRBJ2-1; 7 bases are shared with TRBD1. With V trimmed by 5 bases and J by 2 bases, 9 bases remained unmatched. The length of the CDR3 is 16 residues. Germline CDR1 MNHEY, CDR2 SVGEGT.

There are a few counts of this clonotype. The chain has TRBV6-2 or TRBV6-3 and TRBJ2-4; D perhaps matches TRBD1 (5 bases). V gave up 4 bases and J gave up 6 bases, with 19 bases separating them. This CDR3 spans 16 amino acids. Germline loops: CDR1 MNHEY, CDR2 SVGEGT. Written as DNA, the CDR3 is TGTGCCAGCAGTTTAAACGGAGACAGCGCTTTAAACATTCAGTACTTC. Protein sequence: CASSLNGDSALNIQYF.

The J gene is TRBJ2-5, the V gene TRBV29-1; TRBD1 matches 10 bases. CDR1 is SQVTM and CDR2 is ANQGSEA in the germline V gene. The CDR3 is made up of 15 amino acids. Trimming took 4 bases from V and 11 from J; bases not matched to a gene: 16. CDR3 amino acids: CSVVLGQGTYNEQYF. CDR3 DNA sequence: TGCAGCGTTGTTTTGGGACAGGGGACCTACAATGAGCAGTACTTC.

This clonotype was observed a single time. The rearrangement uses TRBV7-2 and TRBJ2-5; 9 bases match TRBD1. The CDR3 loop spans 15 amino acids. J lost 11 bases, V lost 5 bases, and 15 bases had no gene match. CDR1 SGHTA and CDR2 FQGNSA come from the germline V gene. This chain's CDR3 is CASSGGDRALREQYF. The CDR3 nucleotides are TGTGCCAGCAGCGGGGGGGACAGGGCCCTTCGAGAGCAGTACTTC.

The gene calls are TRBV20-1 and TRBJ2-1, with 9 bases identical to TRBD2. The length of the CDR3 is 14 residues. The V gene's germline CDR1 is DFQATT and CDR2 SNEGSKA (reference sequence). Losses at the gene ends were 4 bases for V and 3 bases for J; bases not matched to a gene: 4. CDR3 loop: CSAMTSGNYNEQFF. Here the CDR3 DNA reads TGCAGTGCTATGACTAGCGGCAACTACAATGAGCAGTTCTTC.

There are a few counts of this clonotype. The rearrangement joins TRBV5-1 to TRBJ2-7; D ambiguous. This CDR3 has 15 residues. Germline lookup yields CDR1 SGHRS and CDR2 YFSETQ. V lost 0 bases and J 3 bases, leaving 13 bases between the germline ends. The CDR3 reads CASSLGRTNSYEQYF. The CDR3 region has the DNA TGCGCCAGCAGCTTGGGTCGGACGAACAGCTACGAGCAGTACTTC.

This rearrangement joins TRBV6-1 to TRBJ1-4; D is unresolved. The CDR3 is made up of 15 amino acids. CDR1 and CDR2 from the germline V gene are MNHNS and SASEGT. Deletions cut 7 bases from V and 0 bases from J, with 12 bases between. The CDR3 loop is CASIFRPATNEKLFF. The CDR3 region has the DNA TGTGCCAGCATTTTTCGACCGGCAACTAATGAAAAACTGTTTTTT.

V and J are TRBV4-1 and TRBJ1-4; tentatively, D is TRBD1 (5 bases). The germline V gene has CDR1 MGHRA and CDR2 YSYEKL. The CDR3 spans 15 residues. Trimming stripped 0 bases from V and 3 bases from J, with 8 bases between. CDR3 in amino acids: CASSQDPGPNEKLFF. For the CDR3, the DNA is TGCGCCAGCAGCCAAGATCCAGGGCCTAATGAAAAACTGTTTTTT.

In its sample, this clonotype was seen many times. With a much larger clone just one base away, this may be a read error. V and J are TRBV29-1 and TRBJ2-5, with 9 bases fitting TRBD2. The length of the CDR3 is 13 residues. CDR1 is SQVTM and CDR2 is ANQGSEA in the germline V gene. The V segment lost 4 bases and the J segment 11 bases; nucleotides outside the gene matches: 11. The CDR3 coding sequence is TGCAGCGTTGTGGCGGGGGGGCTTGATGAGCAGTACTTC. Encoded protein: CSVVAGGLDEQYF. Supplemented by reference TRBV29-1 and TRBJ2-5, the full variable domain reads SAVISQKPSRDICQRGTSLTIQCQVDSQVTMMFWYRQQPGQSLTLIATANQGSEATYESGFVIDKFPISRPNLTFSTLTVSNMSPEDSSIYLCSVVAGGLDEQYFGPGTRLLVL.

The chain carries TRBV12-3 or TRBV12-4 and TRBJ2-5, with 8 bases that match TRBD2. This CDR3 has 10 residues. With V trimmed by 8 bases and J by 12 bases, 5 bases remained unmatched. The CDR3 DNA sequence: TGTGCCAGCCGCCGGCGGGAGGAGTACTTC. Its translation is CASRRREEYF.

This clonotype was found a few times. CDR3 DNA sequence: TGCAGTGCTAGAACGGGGGGAGGGGCAGAGACCCAGTACTTC. Its translation is CSARTGGGAETQYF. This sequence joins TRBV20-1 and TRBJ2-5, with 7 bases aligning to TRBD2. Trimming at V came to 2 bases and at J to 4 bases, leaving 7 bases not matched to a gene. The germline gives CDR1 DFQATT, CDR2 SNEGSKA (reference sequence). This CDR3 spans 14 amino acids.

This chain links TRBV9 with TRBJ1-2; no clear D gene. This CDR3 region has 13 residues. Trimming shortened V by 0 bases and J by 3 bases, and 6 bases separated the two germline ends. The V gene's germline CDR1 is SGDLS and CDR2 YYNGEE. The DNA of the CDR3 is TGTGCCAGCAGCGTAGTGTCCGACTATGGCTACACCTTC. It encodes CASSVVSDYGYTF.

This clonotype was counted between two and nine times. This rearrangement joins TRBV3-1 to TRBJ2-3, with TRBD1 as a possible D gene (6 bases). Deletions cut 3 bases from V and 7 bases from J, with 17 bases between. Germline-derived CDR1 and CDR2 are LGHDT and YNNKEL (reference sequence). The CDR3 is made up of 15 amino acids. The CDR3: CASSQTGSQTNTQYF. In DNA form, the CDR3 reads TGTGCCAGCAGCCAGACAGGTAGTCAGACCAATACGCAGTATTTT.

On this clonotype: An end of the junction differs from the germline gene, which may be a read error. The chain uses TRBV27 and TRBJ1-2; D is uncertain. This CDR3 is 12 amino acids long. The germline CDR1 and CDR2 sequences are MNHEY and SMNVEV (reference sequence). CDR3 nucleotide sequence: TGTACCAGCAGTTCTAACCGGATGGGCTACACCTTC. Its protein product is CTSSSNRMGYTF.

The chain is built from TRBV2 and TRBJ2-1, with D perhaps given as TRBD1 or TRBD2 (5 bases each). The CDR3 covers 12 residues. Per germline, CDR1 SNHLY and CDR2 FYNNEI. Trimming shortened V by 8 bases and J by 6 bases, and 11 bases separated the two germline ends. The CDR3 is CASLGESNEQFF. Here the CDR3 DNA reads TGTGCCAGCCTGGGGGAGTCCAATGAGCAGTTCTTC.

This chain links TRBV4-1 with TRBJ1-1, with D unclear. Germline assignment: CDR1 MGHRA and CDR2 YSYEKL. The CDR3 runs to 15 residues. The germline V and J ends were trimmed by 0 bases and 4 bases, with 12 bases remaining between them. CDR3 protein: CASSQEPLASTEAFF. The CDR3, as DNA: TGCGCCAGCAGCCAAGAGCCGCTAGCGAGCACTGAAGCTTTCTTT.

The rearrangement uses TRBV27 and TRBJ1-6, with no clear D. The CDR3 runs to 14 residues. Germline-derived CDR1 and CDR2 are MNHEY and SMNVEV (reference sequence). Trimming cost V 6 bases and J 13 bases, with 19 bases left between them. The CDR3 region has the DNA TGTGCCAGCAGACCCTGGTCACCCAAAGAGCCCCTCCACTTT. It is translated as CASRPWSPKEPLHF.

V gene TRBV28 combines with J gene TRBJ1-2, with D hard to call. The CDR3 extends over 12 amino acids. Looked up from germline, CDR1 is MDHEN and CDR2 is SYDVKM. V lost 6 bases and J 6 bases, leaving 11 bases between the germline ends. The CDR3 nucleotides are TGTGCCAGCAGATCCACCCGGGATGGCTACACCTTC. Amino acid sequence: CASRSTRDGYTF.

The rearrangement links TRBV20-1 to TRBJ1-4, with D unclear. CDR3 size: 11 residues. Germline V gene sequence: CDR1 DFQATT, CDR2 SNEGSKA (reference sequence). The CDR3 nucleotides are TGCAGGACTCGACATGAGGAAAAACTGTTTTTT. It specifies CRTRHEEKLFF.

The chain is built from TRBV12-3 or TRBV12-4 and TRBJ2-3, with 14 positions matching TRBD2. The CDR3 loop spans 18 amino acids. V shed 6 bases, J shed 1 base, and the junction held 9 bases outside the gene matches. CDR3 region: CASSPGTSGGIGTDTQYF. CDR3 sequence (DNA): TGTGCCAGCAGCCCCGGGACTAGCGGGGGAATAGGCACAGATACGCAGTATTTT.

As concerns this clonotype: Possible read error: a much larger clone is one base away. The chain combines TRBV10-3 with TRBJ2-4; 7 bases agree with TRBD2. V gave up 2 bases and J gave up 9 bases; unmatched junction bases: 7. The CDR3 covers 14 residues. Germline values: CDR1 ENHRY, CDR2 SYGVKD. CDR3 nucleotide sequence: TGTGCCATCAGTGAGGCGAGGGAGGGGTCCATTCAGTACTTC. Translating it yields CAISEAREGSIQYF.

The V and J genes are TRBV7-9 and TRBJ1-2; D gene uncertain. This CDR3 has 15 amino acids. The V and J ends lost 4 bases and 3 bases respectively, with 15 bases between them. From germline, CDR1 is SEHNR and CDR2 FQNEAQ (reference sequence). In DNA, the CDR3 is TGTGCCAGCAGCTCCCGGGCGCTTTCGGACTATGGCTACACCTTC. This translates into CASSSRALSDYGYTF.

This chain joins TRBV6-5 and TRBJ2-1, with 8 bases identical to TRBD2. The CDR3 runs 15 residues. Germline V gene lookup returns CDR1 MNHEY and CDR2 SVGAGI. V shed 8 bases and J 1 base; nucleotides not matched to a gene: 7. Here the CDR3 reads CASGIAGRSYNEQFF. CDR3 DNA sequence: TGTGCCAGCGGGATAGCGGGGCGATCCTACAATGAGCAGTTCTTC.